These T cell receptor beta chains were read from a single sample in a study of cytomegalovirus exposure and HLA in healthy donors. Assay used: immunoSEQ multiplex PCR; TCRdb lists only in-frame clones, some missing. The sample records roughly 150,000 clones, approximately 80% being singletons. Sequenced material: PBMCs. These receptors all stem from a man aged 50-59 years in good health and CMV-seropositive. Each CDR3 is given with its conserved first and last residue. A D gene is named only where the DNA matches it firmly. Some rows have no size entry. The others give once, few or many, or a class for an expanded clone.

J gene | D gene | V gene | CDR3 length | clone size | CDR3 protein | CDR3 DNA
TRBJ1-6 | TRBD1 | TRBV7-2 | 14 | NA | CASSYNRGNSPLHF | TGTGCCAGCAGCTACAACAGGGGGAATTCACCCCTCCACTTT
TRBJ2-7 | NA | TRBV13 | 14 | NA | CASSSDRISYEQYF | TGTGCCAGCAGCTCCGACAGGATCTCCTACGAGCAGTACTTC
TRBJ1-6 | NA | TRBV5-1 | 14 | NA | CASSLGQRDSPLHF | TGCGCCAGCAGCTTGGGACAAAGAGATTCACCCCTCCACTTT
TRBJ2-2 | NA | TRBV19 | 15 | once | CASSRRQGRAGELFF | TGTGCCAGTAGTCGTCGACAGGGGAGGGCCGGGGAGCTGTTTTTT
TRBJ2-6 | TRBD2 | TRBV2 | 17 | once | CASGTSGGASGANVLTF | TGTGCCAGCGGCACTAGCGGGGGGGCCTCTGGGGCCAACGTCCTGACTTTC
TRBJ1-1 | NA | TRBV29-1 | 10 | NA | CSVDGKRAFF | TGCAGCGTTGATGGTAAGAGGGCTTTCTTT
TRBJ2-7 | TRBD1 | TRBV6-1 | 13 | NA | CASSDRDRAFQYF | TGTGCCAGCAGTGACCGGGACAGGGCCTTCCAGTACTTC
TRBJ2-7 | NA | TRBV9 | 13 | NA | CASSVPSPYEQYF | TGTGCCAGCAGCGTACCAAGCCCCTACGAGCAGTACTTC
TRBJ2-5 | NA | TRBV27 | 13 | NA | CASSLTEWETQYF | TGTGCCAGCAGTTTGACAGAGTGGGAGACCCAGTACTTC
TRBJ2-1 | NA | TRBV30 | 11 | NA | CAWSTNNEQFF | TGTGCCTGGAGTACAAACAATGAGCAGTTCTTC
TRBJ2-5 | NA | TRBV28 | 14 | NA | CASSLDSRGETQYF | TGTGCCAGCAGTTTGGACAGCAGAGGAGAGACACAGTACTTC
TRBJ2-7 | NA | TRBV1 | 17 | NA | CKSGGLAVPVDSYEQYF | TGCAAGTCCGGCGGACTAGCGGTGCCTGTTGACTCCTACGAGCAGTACTTC
TRBJ2-3 | TRBD1 | TRBV4-3 | 16 | NA | CASSPGTGLRTDTQYF | TGCGCCAGCAGCCCCGGGACAGGGTTACGCACAGATACGCAGTATTTT
TRBJ1-6 | NA | TRBV10-3 | 13 | NA | CAISESSNSPLHF | TGTGCCATCAGTGAGTCCAGTAATTCACCCCTCCACTTT
TRBJ1-1 | NA | TRBV23-1 | 13 | NA | CASREGLNTEAFF | TGCGCCAGTAGGGAGGGGCTGAACACTGAAGCTTTCTTT
TRBJ2-7 | NA | TRBV4-1 | 15 | NA | CASSQGRGSGYEQYF | TGCGCCAGCAGCCAAGGCAGGGGAAGCGGCTACGAGCAGTACTTC
TRBJ2-3 | NA | TRBV5-1 | 15 | NA | CASSLARRSTDTQYF | TGCGCCAGCAGCTTGGCCCGGAGGAGCACAGATACGCAGTATTTT
TRBJ1-4 | NA | TRBV6-5 | 14 | NA | CASRSPQYNEKLFF | TGTGCCAGCAGATCCCCGCAGTATAATGAAAAACTGTTTTTT
TRBJ2-7 | TRBD1 | TRBV6-5 | 14 | NA | CASSPWDRVEEQYF | TGTGCCAGCAGTCCCTGGGACAGGGTCGAGGAGCAGTACTTC
TRBJ2-7 | TRBD1 | TRBV11-3 | 15 | once | CASSSPGQGSYEQYF | TGTGCCAGCAGCTCCCCGGGACAGGGCTCCTACGAGCAGTACTTC
TRBJ2-5 | NA | TRBV5-6 | 13 | few | CASAKQSQESQYF | TGTGCCAGCGCAAAGCAAAGCCAAGAGAGCCAGTACTTC
TRBJ2-7 | TRBD1 | TRBV19 | 15 | NA | CASSFRDRGTYEQYF | TGTGCCAGTAGTTTCAGGGACAGGGGCACCTACGAGCAGTACTTC
TRBJ2-2 | NA | TRBV27 | 16 | NA | CASIPQGFGQAGELFF | TGTGCCAGCATACCTCAGGGTTTCGGTCAAGCCGGGGAGCTGTTTTTT
TRBJ2-7 | TRBD2 | TRBV19 | 20 | NA | CASSGYRASSGGPFSYEQYF | TGTGCCAGTAGTGGATACAGGGCGAGTAGCGGGGGGCCCTTCTCCTACGAGCAGTACTTC
TRBJ1-1 | NA | TRBV15 | 16 | NA | CATSRDQGTQNTEAFF | TGTGCCACCAGCAGAGATCAAGGGACACAGAACACTGAAGCTTTCTTT
TRBJ2-7 | TRBD1 | TRBV7-6 | 16 | NA | CASSSGQGYSSYEQYF | TGTGCCAGCAGCTCAGGACAGGGGTATAGCTCCTACGAGCAGTACTTC